The 20 T cell receptor beta chains presented below share a single source sample, sequenced in a study of OX40 agonist ivuxolimab in advanced cancers. The method was immunoSEQ multiplex PCR; TCRdb's version includes in-frame clones alone and lacks a portion of them. This table has tens of thousands of clones, about 93% appearing once. This material consisted of CD4+ or CD8+ T cells sorted from blood, taken in a trial of the OX40 agonist ivuxolimab. Every receptor here comes from an adult with an advanced solid tumor such as melanoma, head and neck, liver or kidney cancer.

The chain combines TRBV4-2 with TRBJ2-7, with no clear D. The CDR3 length is 15 residues. Germline V gives CDR1 LGHNA, CDR2 YNFKEQ. Trimming took 4 bases from V and 2 from J, leaving 15 bases between them. This CDR3 reads CASSRWSSTAYEQYF. The DNA for the CDR3 is TGTGCCAGCAGCCGATGGTCCTCAACGGCCTACGAGCAGTACTTC.

The sample holds one count of this clone. This chain connects TRBV9 to TRBJ1-1; perhaps TRBD1 as D (5 bases). Trimming removed 3 bases from V and 3 bases from J, with 9 bases in between. CDR1 is SGDLS, CDR2 YYNGEE, per germline. There are 13 residues in the CDR3. The CDR3 protein is CASSGGRHTEAFF. The CDR3 DNA is TGTGCCAGCAGCGGGGGACGGCACACTGAAGCTTTCTTT.

This rearrangement joins TRBV18 to TRBJ2-3; maybe TRBD1 (5 bases). The CDR3 has 15 residues. Trimming cost V 5 bases and J 0 bases, with 12 bases left between them. CDR1 KGHSH and CDR2 LQKENI come from the germline V gene. This CDR3 is CASSLTTASTDTQYF. The CDR3 DNA follows: TGTGCCAGCTCATTAACGACAGCTAGCACAGATACGCAGTATTTT. Combining the CDR3 with reference TRBV18 and TRBJ2-3 gives the whole variable domain NAGVMQNPRHLVRRRGQEARLRCSPMKGHSHVYWYRQLPEEGLKFMVYLQKENIIDESGMPKERFSAEFPKEGPSILRIQQVVRGDSAAYFCASSLTTASTDTQYFGPGTRLTVL.

The chain has TRBV6-6 and TRBJ2-7, with TRBD1 matching over 9 bases. Germline assignment: CDR1 MNHNY and CDR2 SVGAGI (reference sequence). The CDR3 consists of 15 residues. The V segment lost 2 bases and the J segment 5 bases; nucleotides outside the gene matches: 7. This CDR3 reads CASSYPWTGDHEQYF. CDR3 nucleotide sequence: TGTGCCAGCAGTTACCCATGGACAGGGGACCACGAGCAGTACTTC.

The count of this clone is one. V gene TRBV29-1 combines with J gene TRBJ2-2; 9 bases are shared with TRBD2. The CDR3 runs 15 residues. Germline-derived CDR1 and CDR2 are SQVTM and ANQGSEA. V was clipped by 1 base and J by 3 bases; unmatched bases: 3. In nucleotides, the CDR3 is TGCAGCGTTGAAGGGACTAGCGATCACACCGGGGAGCTGTTTTTT. It specifies CSVEGTSDHTGELFF.

The rearrangement links TRBV7-7 to TRBJ2-3; no firm D call. This CDR3 contains 14 residues. V was cut by 5 bases and J by 3 bases, with 12 bases left in between. CDR1 is SSHAT and CDR2 is FNYEAQ in the germline V gene (reference sequence). This CDR3 is CASSPRVGTDTQYF. CDR3 DNA: TGTGCCAGCAGCCCCCGGGTCGGGACAGATACGCAGTATTTT.

The chain carries TRBV19 and TRBJ2-2; 8 nucleotides line up with TRBD1. The V gene end was trimmed by 9 bases and the J gene end by 5 bases; junction bases not matched to a gene: 5. The CDR3 runs to 13 residues. Germline CDR1 is LNHDA and CDR2 is SQIVND (reference sequence). This CDR3 reads CASRDRSTGELFF. CDR3 in DNA: TGTGCCAGCCGGGACAGGTCAACCGGGGAGCTGTTTTTT.

The chain employs TRBV6-9 and TRBJ2-3; D is unresolved. Trimming took 3 bases from V and 2 from J, leaving 12 bases between them. Germline loops: CDR1 MNHGY, CDR2 SVAAGI. CDR3 length: 15 amino acids. For the CDR3, the DNA is TGTGCCAGCAGTTACAATGCTGAGGCCACAGATACGCAGTATTTT. Its protein product is CASSYNAEATDTQYF.

This chain joins TRBV4-3 and TRBJ1-2; maybe TRBD1 (5 bases). V was pared by 2 bases and J by 2 bases, with 12 bases between. The CDR3 spans 15 residues. In germline, CDR1 is LGHNA, CDR2 YSLEER. The DNA for the CDR3 is TGCGCCAGCAGCCAACCACGGGGCGAAAACTATGGCTACACCTTC. Amino acids: CASSQPRGENYGYTF.

This sequence joins TRBV4-3 and TRBJ2-7, with 10 positions matching TRBD1. Trimming took 2 bases from V and 4 from J; bases not matched to a gene: 5. There are 15 residues in the CDR3. Germline V gives CDR1 LGHNA, CDR2 YSLEER. CDR3: CASSQYDRGQYEQYF. In DNA form, the CDR3 reads TGCGCCAGCAGCCAATACGACAGGGGGCAATACGAGCAGTACTTC.

The rearrangement uses TRBV7-7 and TRBJ1-3, with unresolved D. This CDR3 is built from 18 residues. The germline V gene encodes CDR1 SSHAT and CDR2 FNYEAQ (reference sequence). Trimming cost V 4 bases and J 0 bases, with 19 bases left between them. The CDR3 loop reads CASSSSGGNIRSGNTIYF. The CDR3 DNA reads as TGTGCCAGCAGCTCCTCCGGTGGTAACATCCGCTCTGGAAACACCATATATTTT.

J is TRBJ2-3 and V is TRBV11-2, with D perhaps TRBD1 or TRBD2 (5 bases each). The CDR3 sequence is 17 residues long. The V and J ends lost 1 base and 1 base respectively, with 15 bases between them. The germline CDR1 and CDR2 sequences are SGHAT and FQNNGV. CDR3 sequence: CASSLVSWDRGTDTQYF. The DNA of the CDR3 is TGTGCCAGCAGCTTAGTATCGTGGGACCGGGGCACAGATACGCAGTATTTT.

The rearrangement uses TRBV7-9 and TRBJ1-4, with D unresolved. This CDR3 has 14 amino acids. The V end was cut by 0 bases, the J end by 5 bases, with 7 bases between. Per germline, CDR1 SEHNR and CDR2 FQNEAQ (reference sequence). The CDR3 loop reads CASSLATVNEKLFF. As DNA, the CDR3 is TGTGCCAGCAGCTTAGCGACGGTGAATGAAAAACTGTTTTTT. Based on the CDR3 plus reference TRBV7-9 and TRBJ1-4, the full variable domain is DTGVSQNPRHKITKRGQNVTFRCDPISEHNRLYWYRQTLGQGPEFLTYFQNEAQLEKSRLLSDRFSAERPKGSFSTLEIQRTEQGDSAMYLCASSLATVNEKLFFGSGTQLSVL.

The gene calls are TRBV28 and TRBJ1-1, with no clear D. The CDR3 spans 12 residues. V was trimmed by 5 bases and J by 4 bases, leaving 8 bases between them. The V gene's germline CDR1 is MDHEN and CDR2 SYDVKM. The CDR3 DNA follows: TGTGCCAGCAGTCCCTGGGGCACTGAAGCTTTCTTT. Residues: CASSPWGTEAFF.

V and J are TRBV11-3 and TRBJ1-1; unclear D gene. CDR1 is SGHNT and CDR2 is YENEEA in the germline V gene. CDR3 size: 14 residues. The V end lost 5 bases, the J end lost 3 bases, and 13 bases lay between the germline ends. The CDR3 nucleotides are TGTGCCAGCAGCAAAGGAAGGTGGGACACTGAAGCTTTCTTT. This encodes CASSKGRWDTEAFF.

This chain uses TRBV11-2 with TRBJ2-7; D may be TRBD2 (7 bases). Germline V lookup: CDR1 SGHAT, CDR2 FQNNGV. The V end was cut by 5 bases, the J end by 5 bases, with 19 bases between. The CDR3 spans 15 residues. The CDR3 sequence is CASSLGGRGRDEQYF. CDR3 in DNA: TGTGCCAGCAGCCTAGGGGGGAGGGGCAGGGACGAGCAGTACTTC. Together with reference TRBV11-2 and TRBJ2-7, the CDR3 gives the full variable domain: EAGVAQSPRYKIIEKRQSVAFWCNPISGHATLYWYQQILGQGPKLLIQFQNNGVVDDSQLPKDRFSAERLKGVDSTLKIQPAKLEDSAVYLCASSLGGRGRDEQYFGPGTRLTVT.

This sequence joins TRBV27 and TRBJ2-7; 8 bases align to TRBD2. Germline CDR1 is MNHEY and CDR2 is SMNVEV (reference sequence). Trimming cost V 2 bases and J 3 bases; bases outside gene matches: 3. This CDR3 spans 14 amino acids. The CDR3: CASSLPGRGYEQYF. Here the CDR3 DNA reads TGTGCCAGCAGTTTACCCGGGAGGGGCTACGAGCAGTACTTC.

The genes are TRBV9 and TRBJ1-1; D remains ambiguous. The CDR3 runs 15 residues. Germline values: CDR1 SGDLS, CDR2 YYNGEE. The ends were cut back, 4 bases at V and 0 bases at J, with 13 bases in the middle. The CDR3 sequence: CASSPRSGLNTEAFF. The CDR3 bases are TGTGCCAGCAGCCCCCGTTCGGGGTTGAACACTGAAGCTTTCTTT.

The chain links TRBV5-8 to TRBJ2-5; 7 bases align to TRBD2. V dropped 0 bases and J dropped 2; count of bases not matched to a gene: 13. The CDR3 extends over 18 amino acids. CDR1 and CDR2 from the germline V gene are SGHTS and YDEGEE. CDR3 sequence reads: CASSLDYAPGLQQETQYF. The CDR3, as DNA: TGTGCCAGCAGCTTGGATTACGCCCCGGGACTACAACAAGAGACCCAGTACTTC.

V is TRBV6-5 and J is TRBJ2-7; maybe TRBD2 (6 bases). Trimming removed 6 bases from V and 0 bases from J, with 15 bases in between. This CDR3 contains 15 residues. The germline V gene encodes CDR1 MNHEY and CDR2 SVGAGI. The CDR3 sequence is CASSETRTVSYEQYF. DNA of the CDR3: TGTGCCAGCAGCGAGACTAGAACGGTCTCCTACGAGCAGTACTTC.